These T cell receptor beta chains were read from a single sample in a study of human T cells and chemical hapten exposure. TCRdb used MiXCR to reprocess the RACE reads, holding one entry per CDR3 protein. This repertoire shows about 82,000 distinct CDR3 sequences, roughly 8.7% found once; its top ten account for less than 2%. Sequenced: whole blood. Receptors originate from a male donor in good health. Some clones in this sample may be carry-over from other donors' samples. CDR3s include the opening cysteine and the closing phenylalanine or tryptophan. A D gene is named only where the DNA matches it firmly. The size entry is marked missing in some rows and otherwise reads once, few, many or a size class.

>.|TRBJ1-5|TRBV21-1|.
TGTGCCAGCAGCAAAGCGCTCGGGCAGGGGTCGGACCAGCCCCAGCATTTT
CASSKALGQGSDQPQHF
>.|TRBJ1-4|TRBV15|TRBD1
TGTGCCACCAGCAGAGCACCTCAGGGGGTTAATGAAAAACTGTTTTTT
CATSRAPQGVNEKLFF
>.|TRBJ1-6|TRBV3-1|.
TGTGCCAGCAGCCAAGAACAGCCGGGTGTTAATTCACCCCTCCACTTT
CASSQEQPGVNSPLHF
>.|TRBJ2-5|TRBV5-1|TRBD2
TGCGCCAGCACAACTAGCGGGAGCACTGAGACCCAGTACTTC
CASTTSGSTETQYF
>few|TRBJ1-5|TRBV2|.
TGTGCCAGCAGTCCGGACTCCAATCAGCCCCAGCATTTT
CASSPDSNQPQHF
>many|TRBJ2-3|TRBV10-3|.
TGTGCCATCAGTATGGTCGGGGGCGCGGGGTATTTT
CAISMVGGAGYF
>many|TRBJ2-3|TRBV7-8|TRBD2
TGTGCCAGCAGCTTCCGACTAGCGGGGGATGACACAGATACGCAGTATTTT
CASSFRLAGDDTDTQYF
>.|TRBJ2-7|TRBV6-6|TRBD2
TGTGCCAGCCAAGCGGGAGGGATGGACGAGCAGTACTTC
CASQAGGMDEQYF
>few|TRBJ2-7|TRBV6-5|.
TGTGCCAGCAGTTACGCGGCAGATTACTACGAGCAGTACTTC
CASSYAADYYEQYF
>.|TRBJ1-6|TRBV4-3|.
TGCGCCAGCAGCCAAGATACAGGACAGAATTCACCCCTCCACTTT
CASSQDTGQNSPLHF
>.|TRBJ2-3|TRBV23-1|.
TGCGCCAGCAGTCAATCGCCCACTGGGGGGAATACGCAGTATTTT
CASSQSPTGGNTQYF
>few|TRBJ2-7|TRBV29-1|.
TGCAGCGTAGAGGATCGGGAGCGATCCTACGAGCAGTACTTC
CSVEDRERSYEQYF
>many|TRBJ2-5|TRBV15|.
TGTGCCACCAGCAAATACGGGGAGACCCAGTACTTC
CATSKYGETQYF
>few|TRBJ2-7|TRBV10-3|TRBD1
TGTGCCATCAAGGACAGGTTATTCTACGAGCAGTACTTC
CAIKDRLFYEQYF
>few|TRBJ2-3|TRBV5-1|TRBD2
TGCGCCAGCAGCAGCCAGCGGGGAAGCACAGATACGCAGTATTTT
CASSSQRGSTDTQYF
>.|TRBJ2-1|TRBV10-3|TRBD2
TGTGCCATCACCCAACTAGCGGGAGGGTTCAATGAGCAGTTCTTC
CAITQLAGGFNEQFF
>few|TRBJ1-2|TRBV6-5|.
TGTGCCAGCAGTTACTTGGGGGGAGACTATGGCTACACCTTC
CASSYLGGDYGYTF
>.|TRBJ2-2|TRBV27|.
TGTGCCAGCAGTCCCCTGGAAGGGGCCGGGGAGCTGTTTTTT
CASSPLEGAGELFF
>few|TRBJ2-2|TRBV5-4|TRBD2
TGTGCCAGCAGCTCGACCGGGACTAGCGGGAGGAGGGACACCGGGGAGCTGTTTTTT
CASSSTGTSGRRDTGELFF
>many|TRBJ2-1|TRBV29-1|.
TGCAGCGTGGACGAAGAAGAAGCCGAGGACAATGAGCAGTTCTTC
CSVDEEEAEDNEQFF
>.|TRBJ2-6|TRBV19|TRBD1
TGTGCCAGTGACTCGACAGGGGGCGGTTCTGGGGCCAACGTCCTGACTTTC
CASDSTGGGSGANVLTF
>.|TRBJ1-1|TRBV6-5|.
TGTGCCAGCAGGATGGAGGTTTGGACTGAAGCTTTCTTT
CASRMEVWTEAFF
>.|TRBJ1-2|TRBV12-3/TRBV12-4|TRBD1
TGTGCCAGCAGTTTAGCGGGGAGGACAGGTCTCTATGGCTACACCTTC
CASSLAGRTGLYGYTF
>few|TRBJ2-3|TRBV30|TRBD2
TGTGCCTGGATACTAGCGGGAGTTACAGATACGCAGTATTTT
CAWILAGVTDTQYF
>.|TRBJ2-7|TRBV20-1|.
TGCAGTGCTAGCGGTGCGGACAAGCCCTACGAGCAGTACTTC
CSASGADKPYEQYF
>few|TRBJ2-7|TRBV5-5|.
TGTGCCAGCAGCCTGGAAGGCGGACAAGCTTTCTACGAGCAGTACTTC
CASSLEGGQAFYEQYF
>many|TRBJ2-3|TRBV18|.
TGTGCCAGCTCACCACTTCAGGGGACAGATACGCAGTATTTT
CASSPLQGTDTQYF
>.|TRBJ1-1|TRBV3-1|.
TGTGCCAGCACCGATAACGGGGCTCGGAGGAACACTGAAGCTTTCTTT
CASTDNGARRNTEAFF
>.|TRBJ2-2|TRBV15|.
TGTGCCACCAGCAGAGACAGATCGAACACCGGGGAGCTGTTTTTT
CATSRDRSNTGELFF
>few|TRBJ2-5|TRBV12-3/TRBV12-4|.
TGTGCCAGCAGCCCGGACAGCTCTGAGACCCAGTACTTC
CASSPDSSETQYF
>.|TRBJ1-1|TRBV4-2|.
TGTGCCAGCAGCCAATTGACGGGGGGAGTTGGAACTGAAGCTTTCTTT
CASSQLTGGVGTEAFF
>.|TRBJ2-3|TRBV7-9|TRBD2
TGTGCCAGCAGCTTCGCACTAGCGGGGATCACAGATACGCAGTATTTT
CASSFALAGITDTQYF
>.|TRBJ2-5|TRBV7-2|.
TGTGCCAGCAGCTTGAACGGGGAGACCCAGTACTTC
CASSLNGETQYF
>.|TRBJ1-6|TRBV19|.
TGTGCCAGTAGTATTCCAACAGGAATCGGACACTCACCCCTCCACTTT
CASSIPTGIGHSPLHF
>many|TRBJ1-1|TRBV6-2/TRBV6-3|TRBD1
TGTGCCAGCAGTTACGTGGGACAGGGGGCGCGGACTGAAGCTTTCTTT
CASSYVGQGARTEAFF
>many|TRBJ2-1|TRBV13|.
TGTGCCAGCAGCTTAGGAGGGAGGAATGCGGGCTACAATGAGCAGTTCTTC
CASSLGGRNAGYNEQFF
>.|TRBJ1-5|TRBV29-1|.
TGCAGCGTTGAGCAGGGTGAGAATCAGCCCCAGCATTTT
CSVEQGENQPQHF
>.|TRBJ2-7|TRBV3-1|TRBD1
TGTGCCAGCAGCCCCCGGGACAGGGTGAACTACGAGCAGTACTTC
CASSPRDRVNYEQYF
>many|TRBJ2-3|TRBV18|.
TGTGCCAGCTCACCAGGAGCGGCGGTCACAGATACGCAGTATTTT
CASSPGAAVTDTQYF
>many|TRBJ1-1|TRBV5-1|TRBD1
TGTGCCAGCAGTTCGACAGGGGGCAACACTGAAGCTTTCTTT
CASSSTGGNTEAFF
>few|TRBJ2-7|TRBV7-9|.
TGTGCCAGCAGCTTAGGAAGCCCCTACGAGCAGTACTTC
CASSLGSPYEQYF
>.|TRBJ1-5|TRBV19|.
TGTGCCAGTAGTATGGGCAAAGGCAGGGTTAGCAATCAGCCCCAGCATTTT
CASSMGKGRVSNQPQHF
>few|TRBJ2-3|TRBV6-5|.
TGTGCCAGCAGTTATATGGGGAACACAGATACGCAGTATTTT
CASSYMGNTDTQYF
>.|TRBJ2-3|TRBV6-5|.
TGTGCCAGCAGTTACTCGAGTGCCAGAGCCACAGATACGCAGTATTTT
CASSYSSARATDTQYF
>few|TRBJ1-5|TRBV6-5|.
TGTGCCAGCAGTTACAAGGGAGAGGGCAATCAGCCCCAGCATTTT
CASSYKGEGNQPQHF
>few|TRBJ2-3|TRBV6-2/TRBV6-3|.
TGTGCCAGCAGTGTTCAGAGCACAGATACGCAGTATTTT
CASSVQSTDTQYF
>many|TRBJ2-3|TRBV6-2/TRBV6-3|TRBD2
TGTGCCAGCCCAAGCGGGAGGTTGAGCACAGATACGCAGTATTTT
CASPSGRLSTDTQYF
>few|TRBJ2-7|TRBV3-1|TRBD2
TGTGCCAGCAGCCAATTAGCGGGGGGCGCCTACGAGCAGTACTTC
CASSQLAGGAYEQYF
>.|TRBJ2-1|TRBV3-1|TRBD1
TGTGCCAGCAGCCCTGGGGACAGGTACAATGAGCAGTTCTTC
CASSPGDRYNEQFF
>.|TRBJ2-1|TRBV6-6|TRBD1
TGTGCCAGCACCCAGACAGGGGTTGATGAGCAGTTCTTC
CASTQTGVDEQFF